This T cell receptor beta chain originates from a study of blood T cell repertoires in COVID-19. The repertoire was sequenced with immunoSEQ multiplex PCR; TCRdb's copy has only in-frame clones and lacks some. The sample holds about 150,000 clones; approximately 83% are singletons and the top ten take 9% to 13%. Trimming removed 0 bases at V and 7 bases at J, with 9 bases between. The CDR3 loop spans 13 amino acids. Per the germline V gene, CDR1 is SGHVS and CDR2 is FQNEAQ. Seattle's enrolled individuals joined amid active infection and were then monitored longitudinally. The source material was peripheral blood. The gene calls are TRBV7-8 and TRBJ2-5; D gene uncertain. The TCR comes from a woman aged 55-69 years with COVID-19, enrolled during active disease. In DNA form, the CDR3 reads TGTGCCAGCAGCTTAGCGAGAGGTGGGACCCAGTACTTC. This translates into CASSLARGGTQYF.